These 30 T cell receptor beta chains share one sample of origin, sequenced in a study of CD8+CD57+ T cells in acquired aplastic anemia. Genomic DNA was employed as the template in profiling TCR beta VDJ and CDR3. TCRdb reprocessed the reads via MiXCR and lists one record per CDR3 protein. The sample records approximately 250,000 distinct CDR3 sequences, around 82% being singletons. Patients sequenced had flow cytometry evidence of CD8+CD57+ cell expansion. Sequencing was done on a sample of sorted CD4+, CD8+, or CD8+CD57+ T cells (not recorded which) from PBMCs. Source of these receptors: a human donor with aplastic anemia.

A remark on this clonotype: A junction boundary mismatches the germline segment, possibly from a read error. The chain employs TRBV2 and TRBJ1-6; possible D gene TRBD1, 5 bases. Germline V gene sequence: CDR1 SNHLY, CDR2 FYNNEI. CDR3 length: 16 amino acids. The CDR3 nucleotides read TGTGCCAGCGGCGCCGACAGCGCCTCCTATAATTCACCCGGCCCCTTT. Residues: CASGADSASYNSPGPF.

The chain carries TRBV7-2 and TRBJ2-5, with D possibly TRBD2 on 6 matching bases. The CDR3 runs 15 residues. The V end was cut by 2 bases, the J end by 10 bases, with 20 bases between. The germline V gene encodes CDR1 SGHTA and CDR2 FQGNSA. The CDR3 bases are TGTGCCAGCAGCTTAAGGGGAGGTCGCGATACGCACCAGTACTTC. It encodes CASSLRGGRDTHQYF.

Ten or more counts support this clonotype. The chain joins TRBV11-3 to TRBJ1-1; maybe TRBD1 (5 bases). The CDR3 consists of 13 residues. Per germline, CDR1 SGHNT and CDR2 YENEEA. The V end lost 3 bases, the J end lost 1 base, and 6 bases lay between the germline ends. CDR3 DNA: TGTGCCAGCAGCTTCACAGGGAACACTGAAGCTTTCTTT. It specifies CASSFTGNTEAFF.

This clonotype was picked up a small number of times. This chain joins TRBV20-1 and TRBJ2-1; 8 bases agree with TRBD2. CDR1 is DFQATT and CDR2 is SNEGSKA in the germline V gene (reference sequence). The CDR3 runs to 14 residues. DNA of the CDR3: TGCAGCGTCAACGGGGGGGAAACCTACAATGAGCAGTTCTTC. Residues: CSVNGGETYNEQFF.

Details on this clonotype: Relative to the germline gene, one junction end is altered; a read error may explain this. V and J are TRBV7-3 and TRBJ2-1; D not certain. The CDR3 loop spans 14 amino acids. CDR1 is SGHTA and CDR2 is FQGTGA in the germline V gene. The chain's CDR3 is CASSREAHAVEHCF. CDR3 DNA: TGTGCCAGCTCAAGAGAGGCCCACGCCGTTGAACACTGCTTC.

This chain uses TRBV12-3 or TRBV12-4 with TRBJ2-7; TRBD1 matches 9 bases. The CDR3 is 15 residues long. Here the CDR3 reads CASSYSGQGSYEQYV. DNA for the CDR3: TGTGCTAGCAGTTACTCGGGACAGGGTTCCTACGAGCAGTACGTC.

Points on this clonotype: The missing conserved phenylalanine or tryptophan at the end of this CDR3 makes a read error likely. Because the CDR3's place on the DNA is in doubt, the DNA is left out and the CDR3 is given as listed by TCRdb. The chain is built from TRBV9 and TRBJ2-3; TRBD2, the table's D call, lacks a check against the DNA. CDR1 is SGDLS and CDR2 is YYNGEE in the germline V gene. 13 amino acids form the CDR3, both terminal residues included. CDR3: CASGGGGNIQYFG.

The V gene is TRBV9, the J gene TRBJ2-2; tentatively, D is TRBD2 (6 bases). Deletions cut 3 bases from V and 13 bases from J, with 25 bases between. In germline, CDR1 is SGDLS, CDR2 YYNGEE. This CDR3 is 16 amino acids long. The CDR3 here is CASSGDGGGGYTLLFF. The CDR3 nucleotides are TGTGCCAGCAGCGGGGATGGGGGAGGTGGCTACACCTTGCTGTTTTTT.

This chain connects TRBV3-1 to TRBJ1-2; D not resolved. CDR1 is LGHDT and CDR2 is YNNKEL in the germline V gene (reference sequence). The length of the CDR3 is 14 residues. V shed 4 bases and J shed 5 bases, with 14 bases lying between them. CDR3 bases: TGTGCCAGCAGCCCCCCCCCCCGAGGGTATGGCTACACCTTC. The encoded protein is CASSPPPRGYGYTF.

The chain combines TRBV7-9 with TRBJ2-2; perhaps TRBD2 as D (5 bases). Germline V lookup: CDR1 SEHNR, CDR2 FQNEAQ (reference sequence). V was trimmed by 0 bases and J by 13 bases, leaving 9 bases between them. The CDR3 length is 12 residues. The CDR3 loop reads CASSLAPGMLFF. In DNA form, the CDR3 reads TGTGCCAGCAGCTTAGCACCCGGGATGCTGTTTTTT.

For this clonotype: A read error is possible here, since a much larger clone lies one base away. The V gene is TRBV7-2, the J gene TRBJ2-1, with a weak D call TRBD2 (6 bases). Trimming shortened V by 0 bases and J by 13 bases, and 22 bases separated the two germline ends. The CDR3 runs to 16 residues. Germline V CDR1 and CDR2: SGHTA, FQGNSA. CDR3 coding DNA: TGTGCCAGCAGCTTAGCGGGAGGCGCCGAGACGCAGGATCAGTTCTTC. Protein sequence: CASSLAGGAETQDQFF.

The chain joins TRBV11-1 to TRBJ2-7, with D unresolved. Germline CDR1 is SGHAT and CDR2 is FQDESV (reference sequence). The CDR3 has 14 residues. Trimming pared 5 bases from V and 7 bases from J, leaving 18 bases between. This CDR3 reads CASSVGSETGEQYV. The CDR3 DNA reads as TGTGCCAGCAGCGTAGGGTCAGAGACCGGGGAGCAGTACGTC.

This clonotype is a singleton in its sample. An end of the junction does not agree with germline; a read error may underlie this. The rearrangement uses TRBV2 and TRBJ2-5; possibly TRBD1 or TRBD2 for D (5 bases each). Per the germline V gene, CDR1 is SNHLY and CDR2 is FYNNEI. CDR3 size: 14 residues. This CDR3 reads CASGDAGTDTHHFF. The DNA of the CDR3 is TGTGCCAGCGGGGACGCGGGCACAGATACGCACCATTTTTTC.

There are many counts of this clonotype. The chain carries TRBV27 and TRBJ2-5, with D maybe TRBD1 (6 bases). V dropped 3 bases and J dropped 2 bases, with 10 bases sitting between them. This CDR3 has 14 residues. CDR1 MNHEY and CDR2 SMNVEV come from the germline V gene (reference sequence). This chain's CDR3 is CASSFVDRQETQYF. CDR3 in DNA: TGTGCCAGCAGTTTTGTAGACAGGCAAGAGACCCAGTACTTC.

This chain uses TRBV7-2 with TRBJ1-6, with D uncertain. The V gene lost 0 bases and the J gene lost 16 bases, with 22 bases spanning the gap. Per the germline V gene, CDR1 is SGHTA and CDR2 is FQGNSA. The CDR3 contains 16 residues. This CDR3 reads CASSLAPTDTQYFLHF. The CDR3 bases are TGTGCCAGCAGCTTAGCCCCCACCGATACTCAGTATTTTCTCCACTTT. Complete variable domain (other parts from reference TRBV7-2 and TRBJ1-6): GAGVSQSPSNKVTEKGKDVELRCDPISGHTALYWYRQSLGQGLEFLIYFQGNSAPDKSGLPSDRFSAERTGGSVSTLTIQRTQQEDSAVYLCASSLAPTDTQYFLHFGNGTRLTVT.

J is TRBJ2-7 and V is TRBV19; D is uncertain. The assigned J gene may be wrong: the sequence end matches TRBJ2-1 better. The CDR3 spans 15 residues. Germline assignment: CDR1 LNHDA and CDR2 SQIVND (reference sequence). CDR3 in amino acids: CASSPAHGTVNEQFF. As DNA, the CDR3 is TGTGCCAGTAGCCCAGCTCACGGAACCGTCAACGAGCAGTTCTTC.

A word on this clonotype: The germline gene is not matched at one end of the junction; a read error may be the cause. This rearrangement joins TRBV15 to TRBJ2-5; the match to TRBD2 covers 7 bases. The CDR3 length is 14 residues. The germline V gene encodes CDR1 LNHNV and CDR2 YYDKDF (reference sequence). CDR3 coding DNA: TGTGCCAGCAGCACAGGCGGGGGAGACTACAAGCAGTACTTC. Amino acid sequence: CASSTGGGDYKQYF.

The rearrangement uses TRBV20-1 and TRBJ1-1, with D uncertain. Looked up from germline, CDR1 is DFQATT and CDR2 is SNEGSKA (reference sequence). Trimming removed 0 bases at V and 3 bases at J, with 14 bases between. The CDR3 consists of 15 residues. The chain's CDR3 is CSARDRYQQYTEAFF. The CDR3 nucleotides read TGCAGTGCTAGAGATCGGTACCAGCAGTACACTGAAGCTTTCTTT.

Remarks on this clonotype: No conserved phenylalanine or tryptophan ends this CDR3, so it is likely a read error. The DNA is omitted, as the CDR3 cannot be located on it reliably, and the CDR3 follows TCRdb's listing. The chain employs TRBV2 and TRBJ2-1; the table names TRBD1, a call not compared with the DNA. Germline V gives CDR1 SNHLY, CDR2 FYNNEI. Both ends counted, the CDR3 spans 16 residues. CDR3 loop: CASSIGDSSYNEQFFC.

In the case of this clonotype: It is likely a read error, because the conserved phenylalanine at the end of the CDR3 is missing. The DNA is left out, because the CDR3 cannot be placed on it with certainty; the CDR3 is given as TCRdb lists it. V usage is TRBV7-2 and J usage is TRBJ2-7. Germline CDR1 SGHTA, CDR2 FQGNSA. The CDR3 contains 13 residues when both ends are counted. The CDR3 sequence is CASSLSPENEQHY.

Of note for this clonotype: At one boundary the junction diverges from the germline segment, which might be a read error. The rearrangement joins TRBV9 to TRBJ2-3; TRBD1 aligns across 9 bases. CDR1 and CDR2 (germline): SGDLS, YYNGEE. The CDR3 loop spans 13 amino acids. The CDR3 spells CASSHAGGTGPFF. The CDR3 DNA is TGTGCCAGCAGCCACGCGGGCGGGACAGGGCCCTTTTTT.

Here the CDR3 DNA reads TGCGCCAGCAGCTTGGCGACATTCACCGGGGAGCTGTTTTTT. Translating it yields CASSLATFTGELFF. This chain connects TRBV5-1 to TRBJ2-2; D remains ambiguous. Trimming pared 0 bases from V and 4 bases from J, leaving 7 bases between. The CDR3 totals 14 residues. Germline V gene sequence: CDR1 SGHRS, CDR2 YFSETQ.

Turning to this clonotype: The conserved phenylalanine or tryptophan normally closing the CDR3 is absent here, so this likely arose from a read error. The DNA is omitted, as the CDR3 cannot be located on it reliably, and the CDR3 follows TCRdb's listing. The CDR3 protein is CASSYGGGIGGEL. The gene calls are TRBV7-3 and TRBJ2-3; the D segment call TRBD1 is taken from the table without a DNA check. The CDR3 region is 13 residues in length, termini included. Germline V gives CDR1 SGHTA, CDR2 FQGTGA.

This sequence joins TRBV7-6 and TRBJ2-7; D call uncertain. There are 12 residues in the CDR3. Trimming left V 6 bases short and J 3 bases short, with 9 bases between. The germline CDR1 and CDR2 sequences are SGHVS and FNYEAQ. The CDR3 coding sequence is TGTGCCAGCAGTGAACTCGGCTACGAGCAGTACTTC. Translated: CASSELGYEQYF.

This chain joins TRBV9 and TRBJ2-1, with D unclear. The CDR3 consists of 16 residues. The V gene lost 4 bases and the J gene lost 11 bases, with 25 bases spanning the gap. CDR1 SGDLS and CDR2 YYNGEE come from the germline V gene. The CDR3 nucleotides read TGTGCCAGCAGCTTTGAAGGAATTTGGTCGAGGCCCCAGCAGTTCTTC. This gives the protein CASSFEGIWSRPQQFF.

This rearrangement joins TRBV9 to TRBJ2-1, with TRBD2 as a possible D gene (5 bases). Trimming pared 2 bases from V and 9 bases from J, leaving 21 bases between. Germline CDR1 is SGDLS and CDR2 is YYNGEE. The CDR3 runs 16 residues. DNA for the CDR3: TGTGCCAGCAGCGTTGAATCAGGCACGGGGAACGTTGAGCAGTTCTTC. Its protein is CASSVESGTGNVEQFF. The complete variable domain, with remaining parts taken from reference TRBV9 and TRBJ2-1, reads DSGVTQTPKHLITATGQRVTLRCSPRSGDLSVYWYQQSLDQGLQFLIQYYNGEERAKGNILERFSAQQFPDLHSELNLSSLELGDSALYFCASSVESGTGNVEQFFGPGTRLTVL.

The V call is TRBV9, the J call TRBJ2-1, with no clear D. V was shortened by 3 bases and J by 11 bases, with 18 bases between the two germline ends. The length of the CDR3 is 14 residues. The germline CDR1 and CDR2 sequences are SGDLS and YYNGEE. As DNA, the CDR3 is TGTGCCAGCAGCGCGAGGTCCTTGAGAAATCAGCAGTTCTTC. It specifies CASSARSLRNQQFF. The variable domain in full, completed from reference TRBV9 and TRBJ2-1, reads DSGVTQTPKHLITATGQRVTLRCSPRSGDLSVYWYQQSLDQGLQFLIQYYNGEERAKGNILERFSAQQFPDLHSELNLSSLELGDSALYFCASSARSLRNQQFFGPGTRLTVL.

Turning to this clonotype: The CDR3 does not close with the conserved phenylalanine or tryptophan, likely indicating a read error. The DNA is omitted, as the CDR3 cannot be located on it reliably, and the CDR3 follows TCRdb's listing. V gene TRBV2 combines with J gene TRBJ2-3. Germline lookup yields CDR1 SNHLY and CDR2 FYNNEI. From its first to its last residue, the CDR3 has 14 amino acids. The CDR3 sequence: CASSVAGIHDTHYC.

With regard to this clonotype: Relative to the germline gene, one junction end is altered; a read error may explain this. This sequence joins TRBV15 and TRBJ2-7; D is possibly TRBD1 or TRBD2 (5 bases each). This CDR3 spans 14 amino acids. Germline loops: CDR1 LNHNV, CDR2 YYDKDF (reference sequence). The CDR3 nucleotides are TGTGCCACCAGTAGCGTGCAGGGCCACTACAAGCAGTACTTC. Translating gives CATSSVQGHYKQYF. The entire variable domain, with the rest obtained from reference TRBV15 and TRBJ2-7, is as follows: DAMVIQNPRYQVTQFGKPVTLSCSQTLNHNVMYWYQQKSSQAPKLLFHYYDKDFNNEADTPDNFQSRRPNTSFCFLDIRSPGLGDTAMYLCATSSVQGHYKQYFGPGTRLTVT.

Comment on this clonotype: The CDR3 ends on some other residue instead of the conserved phenylalanine or tryptophan, so this is likely a read error. The DNA is omitted, as the CDR3 cannot be located on it reliably, and the CDR3 follows TCRdb's listing. The V gene is TRBV7-9, the J gene TRBJ2-3; the tabulated D call, TRBD2, remains unverified against the DNA. The CDR3 contains 13 residues when both ends are counted. The germline V gene encodes CDR1 SEHNR and CDR2 FQNEAQ (reference sequence). The CDR3 reads CASSFERSGGNDY.